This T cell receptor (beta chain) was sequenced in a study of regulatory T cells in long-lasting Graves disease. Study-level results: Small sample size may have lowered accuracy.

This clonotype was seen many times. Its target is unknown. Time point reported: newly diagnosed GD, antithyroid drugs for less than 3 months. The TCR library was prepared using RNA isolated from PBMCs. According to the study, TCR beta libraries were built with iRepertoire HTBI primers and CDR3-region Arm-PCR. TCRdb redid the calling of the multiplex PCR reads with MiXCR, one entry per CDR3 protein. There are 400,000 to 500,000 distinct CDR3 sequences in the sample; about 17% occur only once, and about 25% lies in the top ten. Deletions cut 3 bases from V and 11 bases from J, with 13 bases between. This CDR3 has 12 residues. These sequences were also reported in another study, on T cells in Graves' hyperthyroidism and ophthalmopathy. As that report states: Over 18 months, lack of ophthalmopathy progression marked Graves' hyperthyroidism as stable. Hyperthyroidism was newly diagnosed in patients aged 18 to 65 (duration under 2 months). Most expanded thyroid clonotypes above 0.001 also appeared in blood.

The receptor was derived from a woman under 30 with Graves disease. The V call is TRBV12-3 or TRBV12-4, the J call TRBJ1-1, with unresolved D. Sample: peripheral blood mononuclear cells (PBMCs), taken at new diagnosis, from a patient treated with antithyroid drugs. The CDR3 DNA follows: TGTGCCAGCAGTTTGGCACGCATAAGTGCTTTCTTT. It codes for CASSLARISAFF.